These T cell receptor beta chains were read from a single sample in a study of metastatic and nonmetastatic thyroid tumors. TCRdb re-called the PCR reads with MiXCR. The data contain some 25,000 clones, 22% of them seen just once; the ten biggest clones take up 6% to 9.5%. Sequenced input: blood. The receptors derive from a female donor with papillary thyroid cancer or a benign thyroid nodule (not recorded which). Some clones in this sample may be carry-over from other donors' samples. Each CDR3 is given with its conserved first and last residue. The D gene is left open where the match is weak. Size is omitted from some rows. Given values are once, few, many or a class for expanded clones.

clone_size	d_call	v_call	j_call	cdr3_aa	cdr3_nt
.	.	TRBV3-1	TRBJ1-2	CASSHNRGSGCRAGYGYTF	TGTGCCAGCAGCCACAACCGGGGATCTGGGTGCAGGGCTGGCTATGGCTACACCTTC
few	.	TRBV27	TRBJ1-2	CATGPGGTYGYTF	TGTGCCACAGGACCCGGGGGGACCTATGGCTACACCTTC
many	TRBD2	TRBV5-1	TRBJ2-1	CASSLAVGGNEQFF	TGCGCCAGCAGCTTGGCTGTGGGAGGGAATGAGCAGTTCTTC
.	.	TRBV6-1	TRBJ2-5	CASARGQETQYF	TGTGCCAGCGCCCGGGGCCAAGAGACCCAGTACTTC
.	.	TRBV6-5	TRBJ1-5	CASRYRVNEPQHF	TGTGCCAGCAGATACAGGGTCAATGAGCCCCAGCATTTT
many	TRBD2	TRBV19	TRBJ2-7	CASTTAAGGGYEQYF	TGTGCCAGCACTACGGCAGCGGGGGGGGGATACGAGCAGTACTTC
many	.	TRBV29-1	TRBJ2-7	CSVPNRDLSCEQYF	TGCAGCGTACCAAATCGGGACCTCTCTTGCGAGCAGTACTTC
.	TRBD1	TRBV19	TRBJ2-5	CASRDRGRGETQYF	TGTGCCAGTAGGGACAGGGGGCGCGGGGAGACCCAGTACTTC
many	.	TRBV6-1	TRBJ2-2	CATTGSTGELFF	TGTGCCACCACAGGGTCTACCGGGGAGCTGTTTTTT
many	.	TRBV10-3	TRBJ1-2	CAISESFPGTYGHTF	TGTGCCATCAGTGAGTCATTTCCGGGAACCTATGGCCACACCTTC
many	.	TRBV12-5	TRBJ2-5	CASGSGPLQDF	TGTGCTAGTGGTTCCGGGCCCTTGCAGGACTTC
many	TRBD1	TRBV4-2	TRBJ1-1	CASSQPKTGLNTEAFF	TGTGCCAGCAGCCAACCCAAGACAGGGCTCAACACTGAAGCTTTCTTT
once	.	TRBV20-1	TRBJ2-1	CSATHTQYFGPGQGVNEQFF	.
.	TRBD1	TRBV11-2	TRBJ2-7	CASSLGTGLYEQYF	TGTGCCAGCAGCTTAGGGACAGGGCTCTACGAGCAGTACTTC
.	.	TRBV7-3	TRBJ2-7	CASSLTLEAEQYF	TGTGCCAGCAGCTTAACTCTAGAGGCCGAGCAGTACTTC
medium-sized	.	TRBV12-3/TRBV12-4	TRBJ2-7	CASSSGTHSYEQYF	TGTGCCAGCAGTTCCGGGACTCACTCCTACGAGCAGTACTTC
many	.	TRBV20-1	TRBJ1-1	CSARGPFRMNTEAFF	TGCAGTGCTAGAGGTCCGTTTAGGATGAACACTGAAGCTTTCTTT
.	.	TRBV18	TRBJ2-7	CASSRWDRYEQYF	TGTGCCAGCTCAAGGTGGGACCGGTACGAGCAGTACTTC
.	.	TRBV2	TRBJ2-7	CASSEQGSSVEQYF	TGTGCCAGCAGTGAACAGGGCAGCTCGGTGGAGCAGTACTTC
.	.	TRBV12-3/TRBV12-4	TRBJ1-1	CASSPPMCQVSTEAFF	TGTGCCAGCAGTCCCCCAATGTGTCAGGTGAGCACTGAAGCTTTCTTT
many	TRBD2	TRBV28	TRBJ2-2	CASRPAIRTSGRAGELFF	TGTGCCAGCAGACCTGCCATAAGGACTAGCGGGAGAGCCGGGGAGCTGTTTTTT
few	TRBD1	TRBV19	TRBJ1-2	CASSTGQGFSYGYTF	TGTGCCAGTAGTACAGGACAGGGCTTCTCCTATGGCTACACCTTC
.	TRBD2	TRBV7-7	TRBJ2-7	CASSPSGKGEQYF	TGTGCTAGCAGTCCCAGCGGGAAGGGGGAGCAGTACTTC
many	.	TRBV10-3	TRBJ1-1	CAISESNKGPSFGEAFF	TGTGCCATCAGTGAGTCAAATAAGGGGCCCTCCTTTGGGGAAGCTTTCTTT